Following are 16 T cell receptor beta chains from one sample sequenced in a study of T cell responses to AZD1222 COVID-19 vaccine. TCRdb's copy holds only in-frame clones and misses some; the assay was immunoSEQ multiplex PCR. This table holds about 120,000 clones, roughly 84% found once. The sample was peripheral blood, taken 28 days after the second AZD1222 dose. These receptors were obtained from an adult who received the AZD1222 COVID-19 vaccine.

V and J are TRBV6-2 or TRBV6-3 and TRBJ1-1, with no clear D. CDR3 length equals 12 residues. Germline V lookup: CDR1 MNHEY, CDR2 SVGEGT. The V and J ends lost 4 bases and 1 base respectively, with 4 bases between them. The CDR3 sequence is CASSLWNTEAFF. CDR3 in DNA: TGTGCCAGCAGTTTATGGAACACTGAAGCTTTCTTT.

CDR3 bases: TGTGCCATCAGCCACTCGACAGGCGCTAATCAGCCCCAGCATTTT. It translates to CAISHSTGANQPQHF. The chain employs TRBV10-3 and TRBJ1-5; perhaps TRBD1 as D (6 bases). V lost 6 bases, J lost 4 bases, and 16 bases lay in between. Looked up from germline, CDR1 is ENHRY and CDR2 is SYGVKD. The length of the CDR3 is 15 residues.

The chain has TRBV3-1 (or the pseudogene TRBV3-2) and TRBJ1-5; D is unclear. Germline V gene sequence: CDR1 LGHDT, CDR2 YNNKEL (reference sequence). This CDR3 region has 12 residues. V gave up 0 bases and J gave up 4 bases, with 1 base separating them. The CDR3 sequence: CASSQENQPQHF. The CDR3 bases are TGTGCCAGCAGCCAAGAGAATCAGCCCCAGCATTTT.

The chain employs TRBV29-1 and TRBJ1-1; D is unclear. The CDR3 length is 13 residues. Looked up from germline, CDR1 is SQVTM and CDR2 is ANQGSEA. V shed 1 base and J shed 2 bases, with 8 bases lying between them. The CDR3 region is CSVEAPHNTEAFF. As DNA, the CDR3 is TGCAGCGTTGAAGCCCCCCATAACACTGAAGCTTTCTTT. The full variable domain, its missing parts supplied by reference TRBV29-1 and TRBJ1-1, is SAVISQKPSRDICQRGTSLTIQCQVDSQVTMMFWYRQQPGQSLTLIATANQGSEATYESGFVIDKFPISRPNLTFSTLTVSNMSPEDSSIYLCSVEAPHNTEAFFGQGTRLTVV.

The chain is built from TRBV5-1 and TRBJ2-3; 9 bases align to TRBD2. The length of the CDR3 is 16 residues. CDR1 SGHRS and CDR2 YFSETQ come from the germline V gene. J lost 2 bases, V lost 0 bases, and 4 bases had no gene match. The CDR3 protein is CASSLVSSGDTDTQYF. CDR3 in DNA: TGCGCCAGCAGCTTGGTATCTAGCGGGGACACAGATACGCAGTATTTT. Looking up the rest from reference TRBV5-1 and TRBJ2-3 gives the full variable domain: KAGVTQTPRYLIKTRGQQVTLSCSPISGHRSVSWYQQTPGQGLQFLFEYFSETQRNKGNFPGRFSGRQFSNSRSEMNVSTLELGDSALYLCASSLVSSGDTDTQYFGPGTRLTVL.

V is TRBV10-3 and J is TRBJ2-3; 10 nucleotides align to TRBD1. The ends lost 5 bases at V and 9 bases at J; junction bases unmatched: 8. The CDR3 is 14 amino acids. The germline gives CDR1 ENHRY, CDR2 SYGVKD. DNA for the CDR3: TGTGCCATCAGTCGGGACAGGGGAGGGGAAACGCAGTATTTT. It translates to CAISRDRGGETQYF.

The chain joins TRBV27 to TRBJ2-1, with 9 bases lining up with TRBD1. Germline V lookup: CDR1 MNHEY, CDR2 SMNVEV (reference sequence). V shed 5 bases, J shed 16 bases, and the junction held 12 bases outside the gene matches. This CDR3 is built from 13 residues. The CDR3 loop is CASSPPGGQGAFF. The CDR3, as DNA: TGTGCCAGCAGTCCCCCCGGGGGACAGGGTGCCTTCTTC.

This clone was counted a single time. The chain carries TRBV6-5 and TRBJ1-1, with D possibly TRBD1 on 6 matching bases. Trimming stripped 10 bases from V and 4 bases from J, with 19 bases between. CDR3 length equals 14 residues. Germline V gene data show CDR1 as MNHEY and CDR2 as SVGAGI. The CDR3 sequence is CATYRDTRRTEAFF. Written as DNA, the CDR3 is TGTGCCACCTATCGGGACACCCGACGCACTGAAGCTTTCTTT.

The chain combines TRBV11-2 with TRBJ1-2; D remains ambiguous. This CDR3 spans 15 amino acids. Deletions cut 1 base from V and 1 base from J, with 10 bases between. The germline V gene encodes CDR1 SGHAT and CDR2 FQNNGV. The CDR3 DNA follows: TGTGCCAGCAGCTTAGTTTCAGGCAGTAACTATGGCTACACCTTC. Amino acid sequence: CASSLVSGSNYGYTF.

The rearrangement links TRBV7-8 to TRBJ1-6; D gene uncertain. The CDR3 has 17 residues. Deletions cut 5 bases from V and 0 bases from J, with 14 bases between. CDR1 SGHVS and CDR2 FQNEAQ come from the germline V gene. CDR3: CASSHERIRSYNSPLHF. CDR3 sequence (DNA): TGTGCCAGCAGCCATGAGCGGATCCGCTCCTATAATTCACCCCTCCACTTT. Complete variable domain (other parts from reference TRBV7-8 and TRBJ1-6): GAGVSQSPRYKVAKRGQDVALRCDPISGHVSLFWYQQALGQGPEFLTYFQNEAQLDKSGLPSDRFFAERPEGSVSTLKIQRTQQEDSAVYLCASSHERIRSYNSPLHFGNGTRLTVT.

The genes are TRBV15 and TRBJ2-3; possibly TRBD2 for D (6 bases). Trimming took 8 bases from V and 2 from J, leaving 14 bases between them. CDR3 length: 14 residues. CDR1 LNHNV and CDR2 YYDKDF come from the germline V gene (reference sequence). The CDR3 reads CATESGGYTDTQYF. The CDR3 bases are TGTGCCACCGAAAGTGGGGGGTACACAGATACGCAGTATTTT.

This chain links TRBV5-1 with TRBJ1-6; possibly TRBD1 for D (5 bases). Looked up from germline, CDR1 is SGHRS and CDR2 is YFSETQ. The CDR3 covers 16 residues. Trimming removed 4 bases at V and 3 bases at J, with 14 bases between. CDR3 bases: TGCGCCAGCAGCCTGGGAGGGGATCACTATAATTCACCCCTCCACTTT. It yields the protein CASSLGGDHYNSPLHF. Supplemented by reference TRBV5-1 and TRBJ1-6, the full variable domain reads KAGVTQTPRYLIKTRGQQVTLSCSPISGHRSVSWYQQTPGQGLQFLFEYFSETQRNKGNFPGRFSGRQFSNSRSEMNVSTLELGDSALYLCASSLGGDHYNSPLHFGNGTRLTVT.

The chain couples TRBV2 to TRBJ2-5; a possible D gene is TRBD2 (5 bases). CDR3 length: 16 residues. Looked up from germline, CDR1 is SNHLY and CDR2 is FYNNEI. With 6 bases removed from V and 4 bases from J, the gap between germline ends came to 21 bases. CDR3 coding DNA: TGTGCCAGCAGGTACCCCGGAGGACCCGGAGGAGAGACCCAGTACTTC. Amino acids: CASRYPGGPGGETQYF.

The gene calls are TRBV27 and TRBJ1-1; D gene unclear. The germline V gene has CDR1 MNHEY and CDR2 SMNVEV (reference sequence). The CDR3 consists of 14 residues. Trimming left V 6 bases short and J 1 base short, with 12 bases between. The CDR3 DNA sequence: TGTGCCAGCAGACGTCACGGGCCGAACACTGAAGCTTTCTTT. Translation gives CASRRHGPNTEAFF.

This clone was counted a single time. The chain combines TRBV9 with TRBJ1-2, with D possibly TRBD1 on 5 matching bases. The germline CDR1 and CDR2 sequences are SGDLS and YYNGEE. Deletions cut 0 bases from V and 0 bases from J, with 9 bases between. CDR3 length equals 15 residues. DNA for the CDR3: TGTGCCAGCAGCGTAGGGGCAGGGCCTAACTATGGCTACACCTTC. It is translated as CASSVGAGPNYGYTF. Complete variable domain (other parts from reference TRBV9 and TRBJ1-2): DSGVTQTPKHLITATGQRVTLRCSPRSGDLSVYWYQQSLDQGLQFLIQYYNGEERAKGNILERFSAQQFPDLHSELNLSSLELGDSALYFCASSVGAGPNYGYTFGSGTRLTVV.

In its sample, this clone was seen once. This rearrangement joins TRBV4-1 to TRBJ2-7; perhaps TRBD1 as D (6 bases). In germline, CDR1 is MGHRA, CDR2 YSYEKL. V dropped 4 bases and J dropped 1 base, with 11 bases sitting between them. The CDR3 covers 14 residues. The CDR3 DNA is TGCGCCAGCAGCCTACAGGGTGGGTCCTACGAGCAGTACTTC. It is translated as CASSLQGGSYEQYF.